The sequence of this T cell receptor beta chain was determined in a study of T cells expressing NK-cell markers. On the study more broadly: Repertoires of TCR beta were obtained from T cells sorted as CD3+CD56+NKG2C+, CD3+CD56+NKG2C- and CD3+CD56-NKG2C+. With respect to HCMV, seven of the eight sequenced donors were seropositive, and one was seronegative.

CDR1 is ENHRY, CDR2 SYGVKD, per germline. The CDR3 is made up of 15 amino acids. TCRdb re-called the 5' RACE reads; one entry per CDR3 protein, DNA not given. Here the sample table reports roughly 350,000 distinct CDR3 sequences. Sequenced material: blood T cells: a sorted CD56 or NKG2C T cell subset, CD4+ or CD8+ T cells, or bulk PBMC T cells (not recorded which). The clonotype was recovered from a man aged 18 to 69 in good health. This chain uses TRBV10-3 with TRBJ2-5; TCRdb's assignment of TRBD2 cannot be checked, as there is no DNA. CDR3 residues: CAIGSGGAHQETQYF.